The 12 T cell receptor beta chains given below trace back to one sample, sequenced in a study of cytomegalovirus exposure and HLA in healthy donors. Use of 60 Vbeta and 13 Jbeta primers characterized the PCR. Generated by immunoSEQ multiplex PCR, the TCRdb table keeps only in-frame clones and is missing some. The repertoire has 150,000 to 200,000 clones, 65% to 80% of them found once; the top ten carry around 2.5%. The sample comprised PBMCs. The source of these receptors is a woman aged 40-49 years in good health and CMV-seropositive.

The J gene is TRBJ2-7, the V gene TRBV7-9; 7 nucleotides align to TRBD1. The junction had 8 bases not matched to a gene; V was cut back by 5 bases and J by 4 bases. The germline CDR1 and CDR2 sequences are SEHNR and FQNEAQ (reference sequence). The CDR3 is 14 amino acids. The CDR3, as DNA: TGTGCCAGCAGCCCGGGGACAGCGCCATACGAGCAGTACTTC. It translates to CASSPGTAPYEQYF.

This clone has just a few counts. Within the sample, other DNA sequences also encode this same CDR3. CDR3 region: CASSLRGGGNQPQHF. CDR3 nucleotide sequence: TGTGCCAGCAGTTTGAGAGGGGGCGGCAATCAGCCCCAGCATTTT. The V and J genes are TRBV28 and TRBJ1-5; the match to TRBD1 covers 7 bases. The trim removed 3 bases at V and 2 bases at J, leaving 4 bases unmatched. The CDR3 runs to 15 residues. Germline loops: CDR1 MDHEN, CDR2 SYDVKM.

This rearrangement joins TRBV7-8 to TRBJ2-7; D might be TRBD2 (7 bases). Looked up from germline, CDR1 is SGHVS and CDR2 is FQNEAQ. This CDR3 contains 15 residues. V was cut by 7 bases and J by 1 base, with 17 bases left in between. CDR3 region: CASNWGGAESYEQYF. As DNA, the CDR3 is TGTGCCAGCAACTGGGGGGGGGCAGAATCCTACGAGCAGTACTTC.

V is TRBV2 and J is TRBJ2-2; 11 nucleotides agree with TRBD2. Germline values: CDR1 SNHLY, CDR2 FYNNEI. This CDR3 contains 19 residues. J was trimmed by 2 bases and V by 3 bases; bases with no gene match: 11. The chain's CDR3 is CASSDGATSGSLNTGELFF. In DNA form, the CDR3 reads TGTGCCAGCAGTGACGGGGCAACTAGCGGGAGCCTAAACACCGGGGAGCTGTTTTTT. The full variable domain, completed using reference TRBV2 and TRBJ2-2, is EPEVTQTPSHQVTQMGQEVILRCVPISNHLYFYWYRQILGQKVEFLVSFYNNEISEKSEIFDDQFSVERPDGSNFTLKIRSTKLEDSAMYFCASSDGATSGSLNTGELFFGEGSRLTVL.

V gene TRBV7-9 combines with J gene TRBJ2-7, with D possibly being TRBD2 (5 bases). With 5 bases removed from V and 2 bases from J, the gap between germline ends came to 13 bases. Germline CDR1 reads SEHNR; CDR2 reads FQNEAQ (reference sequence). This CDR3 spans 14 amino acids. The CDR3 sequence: CASSQAAGTYEQYF. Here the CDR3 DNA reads TGTGCCAGCAGCCAAGCGGCGGGTACCTACGAGCAGTACTTC.

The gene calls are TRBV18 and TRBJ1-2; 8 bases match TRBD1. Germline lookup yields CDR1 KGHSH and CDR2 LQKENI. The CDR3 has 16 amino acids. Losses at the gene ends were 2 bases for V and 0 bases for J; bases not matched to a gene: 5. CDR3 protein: CASSPGTGRSNYGYTF. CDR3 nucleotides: TGTGCCAGCTCACCAGGGACAGGCCGCTCTAACTATGGCTACACCTTC.

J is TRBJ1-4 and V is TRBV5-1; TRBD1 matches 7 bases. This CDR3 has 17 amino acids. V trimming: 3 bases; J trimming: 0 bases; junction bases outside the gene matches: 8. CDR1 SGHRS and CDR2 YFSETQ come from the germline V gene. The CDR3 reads CASSWGTDVATNEKLFF. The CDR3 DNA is TGCGCCAGCAGCTGGGGGACAGATGTTGCAACTAATGAAAAACTGTTTTTT.

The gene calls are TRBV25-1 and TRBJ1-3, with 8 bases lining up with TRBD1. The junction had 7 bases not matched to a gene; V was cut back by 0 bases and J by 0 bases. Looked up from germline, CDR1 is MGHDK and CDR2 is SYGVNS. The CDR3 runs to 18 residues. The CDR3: CASSEYGTGAFSGNTIYF. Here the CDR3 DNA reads TGTGCCAGCAGTGAATACGGGACAGGAGCCTTCTCTGGAAACACCATATATTTT.

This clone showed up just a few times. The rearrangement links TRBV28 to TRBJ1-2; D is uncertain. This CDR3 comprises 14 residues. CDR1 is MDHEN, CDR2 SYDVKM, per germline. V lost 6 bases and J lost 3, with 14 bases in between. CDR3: CASSRRIAHYGYTF. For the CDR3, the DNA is TGTGCCAGCAGCCGCCGAATAGCCCACTATGGCTACACCTTC.

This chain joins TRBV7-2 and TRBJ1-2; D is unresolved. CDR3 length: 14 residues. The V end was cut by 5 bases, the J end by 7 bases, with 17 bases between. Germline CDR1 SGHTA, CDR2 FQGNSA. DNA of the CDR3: TGTGCCAGCAGCCCCTTTGGACTATTAAGTGGCTACACCTTC. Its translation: CASSPFGLLSGYTF.

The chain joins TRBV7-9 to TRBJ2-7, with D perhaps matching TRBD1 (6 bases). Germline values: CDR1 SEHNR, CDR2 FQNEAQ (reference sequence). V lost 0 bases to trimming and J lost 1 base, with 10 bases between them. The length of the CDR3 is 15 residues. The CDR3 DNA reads TGTGCCAGCAGCTTAGCTAGCCAGGGGTCCTACGAGCAGTACTTC. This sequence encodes CASSLASQGSYEQYF.

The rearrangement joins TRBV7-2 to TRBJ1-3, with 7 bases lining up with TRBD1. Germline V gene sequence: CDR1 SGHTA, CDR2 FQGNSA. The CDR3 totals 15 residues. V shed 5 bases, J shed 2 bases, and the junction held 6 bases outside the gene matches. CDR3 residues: CASSPTGVPGNTIYF. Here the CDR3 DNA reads TGTGCCAGCAGCCCCACAGGGGTCCCTGGAAACACCATATATTTT.